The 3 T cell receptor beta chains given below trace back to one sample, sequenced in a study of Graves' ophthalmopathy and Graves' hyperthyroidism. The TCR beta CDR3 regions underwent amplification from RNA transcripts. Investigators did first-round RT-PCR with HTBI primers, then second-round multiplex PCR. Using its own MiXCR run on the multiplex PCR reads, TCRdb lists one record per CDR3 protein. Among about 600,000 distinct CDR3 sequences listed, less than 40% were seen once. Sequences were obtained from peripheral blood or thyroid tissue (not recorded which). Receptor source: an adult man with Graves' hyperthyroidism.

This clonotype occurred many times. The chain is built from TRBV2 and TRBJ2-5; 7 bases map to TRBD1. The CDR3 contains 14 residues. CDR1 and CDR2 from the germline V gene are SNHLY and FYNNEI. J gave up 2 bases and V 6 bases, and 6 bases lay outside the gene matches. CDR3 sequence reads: CASRDRWSQETQYF. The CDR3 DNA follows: TGTGCCAGCAGGGACAGGTGGTCTCAAGAGACCCAGTACTTC.

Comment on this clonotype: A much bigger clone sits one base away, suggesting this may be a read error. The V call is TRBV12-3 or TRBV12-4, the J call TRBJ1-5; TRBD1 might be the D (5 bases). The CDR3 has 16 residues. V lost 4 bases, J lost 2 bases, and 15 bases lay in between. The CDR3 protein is CASSSWSQGGNQPQHF. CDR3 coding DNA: TGTGCCAGCAGTTCATGGTCCCAGGGCGGCAATCAGCCCCAGCATTTT.

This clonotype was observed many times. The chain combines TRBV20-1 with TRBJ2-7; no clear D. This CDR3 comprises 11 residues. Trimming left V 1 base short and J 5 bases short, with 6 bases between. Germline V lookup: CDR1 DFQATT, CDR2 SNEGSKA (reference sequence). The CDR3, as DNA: TGCAGTGCTAGAGCGGGTCACGAGCAGTACTTC. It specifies CSARAGHEQYF.